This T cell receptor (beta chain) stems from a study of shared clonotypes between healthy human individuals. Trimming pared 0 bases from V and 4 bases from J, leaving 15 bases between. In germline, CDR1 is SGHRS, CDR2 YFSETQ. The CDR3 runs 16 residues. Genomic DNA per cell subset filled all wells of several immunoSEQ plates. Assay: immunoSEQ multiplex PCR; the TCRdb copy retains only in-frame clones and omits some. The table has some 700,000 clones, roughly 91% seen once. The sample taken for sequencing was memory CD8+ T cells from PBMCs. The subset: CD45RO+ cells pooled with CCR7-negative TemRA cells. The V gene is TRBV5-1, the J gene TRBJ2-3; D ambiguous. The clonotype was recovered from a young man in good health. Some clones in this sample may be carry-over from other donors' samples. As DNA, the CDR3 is TGCGCCAGCAGCTTGGTAGGTCCCCCGGGCCCAGATACGCAGTATTTT. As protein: CASSLVGPPGPDTQYF.